This is a list of T cell receptor beta chains from one sample in a study of T cell changes during pregnancy in multiple sclerosis. Assay used: immunoSEQ multiplex PCR; TCRdb lists only in-frame clones, some missing. The sample carries some 75,000 clones, 90% to 95% recorded once. The starting material was peripheral blood, obtained in the second trimester of pregnancy. The receptor set was obtained from a female donor with multiple sclerosis, enrolled in a pregnancy study. Both conserved end residues are part of each CDR3. D genes are given only for firm matches.

j_gene	v_gene	len	d_gene	CDR3aa
TRBJ2-5	TRBV9	15	NA	CASSVSQGSRETQYF
TRBJ1-2	TRBV4-3	14	TRBD1	CASSQRQGDYGYTF
TRBJ2-3	TRBV27	13	NA	CASSFYETDTQYF
TRBJ2-1	TRBV5-4	15	TRBD2	CASSHREGLNNEQFF
TRBJ1-5	TRBV6-1	16	TRBD1	CASREEEAGGTQPQHF
TRBJ2-1	TRBV15	16	TRBD1	CATSRDRTGRYNEQFF
TRBJ2-7	TRBV6-1	18	NA	CASSEMALGVVGGSEQYF
TRBJ1-1	TRBV2	13	NA	CASSDYRTTIAFF
TRBJ2-2	TRBV5-1	17	TRBD2	CASSFPGTRGNTGELFF
TRBJ2-5	TRBV5-4	16	NA	CASSLVGVTGEETQYF
TRBJ2-6	TRBV19	14	TRBD1	CASNTGAGANVLTF
TRBJ1-1	TRBV5-4	13	NA	CASSLQGFTEAFF
TRBJ1-3	TRBV6-5	13	NA	CASSYTRGNTIYF
TRBJ2-1	TRBV7-8	15	TRBD1	CASLADRVSYNEQFF
TRBJ2-7	TRBV6-5	11	NA	CASSYLYEQYF
TRBJ2-1	TRBV5-4	13	TRBD1	CASSWDRGNEQFF
TRBJ2-1	TRBV5-8	14	NA	CASSFGGLYNEQFF
TRBJ2-3	TRBV27	14	TRBD2	CASRTGTRLDTQYF
TRBJ1-1	TRBV7-3	13	NA	CASGTDSNTEAFF
TRBJ2-5	TRBV28	16	NA	CASSLRPDRPEETQYF
TRBJ1-1	TRBV27	17	NA	CASSLSQASIMNTEAFF
TRBJ2-1	TRBV7-9	16	TRBD2	CASSSLGTSGKGEQFF
TRBJ2-3	TRBV2	13	NA	CASSRLVTDTQYF
TRBJ2-2	TRBV5-1	18	NA	CASSLALSGRGNTGELFF
TRBJ2-7	TRBV9	15	NA	CASSVGDSPSYEQYF
TRBJ2-7	TRBV27	15	NA	CASSSPRSGSYEQYF
TRBJ2-7	TRBV7-7	12	TRBD1	CASGTGVGEQYF
TRBJ2-7	TRBV6-1	14	NA	CASSEAWTTYEQYF
TRBJ1-5	TRBV19	15	NA	CASSLRTFPNQPQHF
TRBJ1-3	TRBV21-1	16	NA	CASTLGGLVCGNTIYF
TRBJ2-1	TRBV25-1	14	TRBD2	CASRAGGPYNEQFF
TRBJ2-2	TRBV14	14	NA	CASSLITGIGELFF
TRBJ1-4	TRBV11-2	12	NA	CATDGGDEKLFF